Below are 21 T cell receptor beta chains sequenced from a single sample in a study of shared clonotypes between healthy human individuals. Profiled with immunoSEQ multiplex PCR; TCRdb holds only in-frame clones, not every one. The sample lists about 1.1 million clones, approximately 75% occurring once. Sequencing was done on a sample of memory CD4+ T cells from PBMCs. Specified subset: CD45RA-negative fraction. These receptors were obtained from a man younger than 35 in good health. Some clones in this sample may be carry-over from other donors' samples.

This clone has just one count. This is likely an artifact of a read error, given a far larger clone one base away. Other DNA sequences from this sample encode an identical CDR3 as well. The V gene is TRBV7-8, the J gene TRBJ2-7; D gene ambiguous. V gave up 5 bases and J gave up 5 bases, with 10 bases separating them. The CDR3 extends over 12 amino acids. Germline V lookup: CDR1 SGHVS, CDR2 FQNEAQ. This CDR3 reads CASSPHGDEQYF. CDR3 DNA sequence: TGTGCCAGCAGCCCTCATGGGGACGAGCAGTACTTC.

This clone was observed a single time. The chain combines TRBV18 with TRBJ2-5; TRBD1 aligns across 9 bases. Losses at the gene ends were 5 bases for V and 3 bases for J; bases not matched to a gene: 4. The V gene's germline CDR1 is KGHSH and CDR2 LQKENI. The CDR3 extends over 14 amino acids. CDR3 loop: CASSFRQGEETQYF. Written as DNA, the CDR3 is TGTGCCAGCTCATTCCGACAGGGGGAAGAGACCCAGTACTTC.

This clone was observed a handful of times. The chain couples TRBV4-1 to TRBJ1-3; D is undetermined. Germline V gene lookup returns CDR1 MGHRA and CDR2 YSYEKL. V was shortened by 4 bases and J by 0 bases, with 7 bases between the two germline ends. The CDR3 contains 14 residues. The CDR3: CASSPEFSGNTIYF. The CDR3, as DNA: TGCGCCAGCAGCCCCGAGTTCTCTGGAAACACCATATATTTT.

The chain combines TRBV2 with TRBJ1-4; 7 positions match TRBD1. V lost 6 bases to trimming and J lost 4 bases; unmatched junction nucleotides: 5. The CDR3 runs to 14 residues. Germline V gives CDR1 SNHLY, CDR2 FYNNEI. The CDR3 DNA reads as TGTGCCAGCAGAATGACAGGGTTTAATGAAAAACTGTTTTTT. Its translation is CASRMTGFNEKLFF.

This clone appeared once. The V gene is TRBV6-1, the J gene TRBJ1-5; D is ambiguous. Germline V gene lookup returns CDR1 MNHNS and CDR2 SASEGT. The CDR3 loop spans 12 amino acids. V was clipped by 7 bases and J by 7 bases, with 11 bases between them. CDR3 sequence (DNA): TGTGCCAGCACGCACGGCGGACAGCCCCAGCATTTT. Its protein is CASTHGGQPQHF.

As concerns this clone: Other DNA sequences in this specimen translate into the identical CDR3. The chain carries TRBV14 and TRBJ2-7, with D unresolved. Trimming left V 1 base short and J 4 bases short, with 8 bases between. CDR3 length equals 13 residues. Germline values: CDR1 SGHDN, CDR2 FVKESK. The CDR3 protein is CASSQGRSYEQYF. In nucleotides, the CDR3 is TGTGCCAGCAGCCAAGGCAGGTCTTACGAGCAGTACTTC.

The V call is TRBV19, the J call TRBJ1-5; 10 bases map to TRBD1. V shed 4 bases and J 7 bases; nucleotides not matched to a gene: 7. The CDR3 loop spans 15 amino acids. CDR1 LNHDA and CDR2 SQIVND come from the germline V gene (reference sequence). The CDR3 reads CASSNDGTGEQPQHF. In DNA, the CDR3 is TGTGCCAGTAGTAACGACGGGACAGGGGAACAGCCCCAGCATTTT.

The CDR3 loop is CASSIGTGGFRSNQPQHF. The CDR3, as DNA: TGTGCCAGTAGTATAGGGACAGGGGGCTTCCGGAGCAATCAGCCCCAGCATTTT. The rearrangement links TRBV19 to TRBJ1-5; 11 bases align to TRBD1. The CDR3 loop spans 18 amino acids. The V gene end was trimmed by 1 base and the J gene end by 1 base; junction bases not matched to a gene: 6. Germline V gives CDR1 LNHDA, CDR2 SQIVND (reference sequence).

This clone was picked up one time. The chain couples TRBV4-1 to TRBJ1-3, with 7 bases matching TRBD1. Trimming cost V 7 bases and J 0 bases; bases outside gene matches: 6. Germline V gene data show CDR1 as MGHRA and CDR2 as YSYEKL. CDR3 size: 15 residues. The CDR3 reads CASKSGQASGNTIYF. Here the CDR3 DNA reads TGCGCCAGCAAAAGCGGACAGGCCTCTGGAAACACCATATATTTT.

J is TRBJ2-7 and V is TRBV2; D remains ambiguous. The germline gives CDR1 SNHLY, CDR2 FYNNEI. V was shortened by 0 bases and J by 13 bases, with 13 bases between the two germline ends. There are 12 residues in the CDR3. CDR3 DNA sequence: TGTGCCAGCAGTGAAGCCCGCACCCCCACTTACTTC. It translates to CASSEARTPTYF.

Only a few counts were recorded for this clone. Other DNA sequences in the same sample also yield this CDR3. The chain carries TRBV28 and TRBJ1-5; D not resolved. V lost 6 bases, J lost 0 bases, and 3 bases lay in between. CDR1 is MDHEN, CDR2 SYDVKM, per germline. The CDR3 is 12 amino acids. The CDR3 spells CASSRSNQPQHF. The CDR3 nucleotides are TGTGCCAGCAGCCGTAGCAATCAGCCCCAGCATTTT.

This clone was observed a single time. The rearrangement joins TRBV29-1 to TRBJ1-2, with D unresolved. The CDR3 is 12 residues long. The germline gives CDR1 SQVTM, CDR2 ANQGSEA. V lost 2 bases and J 8 bases, leaving 12 bases between the germline ends. In DNA form, the CDR3 reads TGCAGCGTTGAAAATGGGGATTCGGGCTACACCTTC. This sequence encodes CSVENGDSGYTF.

The rearrangement uses TRBV28 and TRBJ1-1, with 9 nucleotides matching TRBD1. The germline gives CDR1 MDHEN, CDR2 SYDVKM. The CDR3 consists of 14 residues. V lost 7 bases to trimming and J lost 1 base; unmatched junction nucleotides: 4. This chain's CDR3 is CASIPGQGNTEAFF. CDR3 bases: TGTGCCAGCATTCCGGGACAGGGGAACACTGAAGCTTTCTTT.

This clone was detected only a few times. The V call is TRBV7-9, the J call TRBJ1-5, with a tentative D call TRBD1 (5 bases). There are 14 residues in the CDR3. Between the trimmed V and J ends, which lost 5 bases and 3 bases, there was a span of 11 bases. Germline lookup yields CDR1 SEHNR and CDR2 FQNEAQ (reference sequence). The CDR3 coding sequence is TGTGCCAGCAGCAGGGACGGTGCCAATCAGCCCCAGCATTTT. Protein sequence: CASSRDGANQPQHF. Drawing the rest from reference TRBV7-9 and TRBJ1-5, the complete variable domain is DTGVSQNPRHKITKRGQNVTFRCDPISEHNRLYWYRQTLGQGPEFLTYFQNEAQLEKSRLLSDRFSAERPKGSFSTLEIQRTEQGDSAMYLCASSRDGANQPQHFGDGTRLSIL.

A note on this clone: Other DNA sequences in this sample translate to the same CDR3. The chain is built from TRBV4-2 and TRBJ2-7; TRBD1 is a possible D gene (6 bases). This CDR3 region has 15 residues. The V and J ends lost 3 bases and 2 bases respectively, with 14 bases between them. Germline-derived CDR1 and CDR2 are LGHNA and YNFKEQ. As DNA, the CDR3 is TGTGCCAGCAGCCAGCTGGGGGACAAGACCTACGAGCAGTACTTC. Translated: CASSQLGDKTYEQYF.

The chain couples TRBV7-3 to TRBJ2-3, with 9 bases fitting TRBD1. The CDR3 runs to 14 residues. After removal of 5 bases from V and 4 bases from J, the junction contained 4 bases not matched to a gene. Germline V gene lookup returns CDR1 SGHTA and CDR2 FQGTGA. The CDR3 nucleotides are TGTGCCAGCAGCCCTAGGACAGGGGCAGATACGCAGTATTTT. This sequence encodes CASSPRTGADTQYF. The complete variable domain, with remaining parts taken from reference TRBV7-3 and TRBJ2-3, reads GAGVSQTPSNKVTEKGKYVELRCDPISGHTALYWYRQSLGQGPEFLIYFQGTGAADDSGLPNDRFFAVRPEGSVSTLKIQRTERGDSAVYLCASSPRTGADTQYFGPGTRLTVL.

The rearrangement links TRBV6-5 to TRBJ2-7, with D unclear. Looked up from germline, CDR1 is MNHEY and CDR2 is SVGAGI. The CDR3 sequence is 15 residues long. The germline V and J ends were trimmed by 3 bases and 3 bases, with 15 bases remaining between them. CDR3 nucleotides: TGTGCCAGCAGTTATTGGGCCTCCGCGTTCTACGAGCAGTACTTC. Its translation: CASSYWASAFYEQYF.

The CDR3 region is CASSFGGNTGELFF. CDR3 nucleotides: TGTGCCAGCAGCTTTGGGGGTAACACCGGGGAGCTGTTTTTT. The rearrangement joins TRBV7-3 to TRBJ2-2; D is possibly TRBD1 or TRBD2 (5 bases each). CDR1 is SGHTA and CDR2 is FQGTGA in the germline V gene. V lost 3 bases, J lost 2 bases, and 7 bases lay in between. The CDR3 is 14 amino acids. Full variable domain (missing parts from reference TRBV7-3 and TRBJ2-2): GAGVSQTPSNKVTEKGKYVELRCDPISGHTALYWYRQSLGQGPEFLIYFQGTGAADDSGLPNDRFFAVRPEGSVSTLKIQRTERGDSAVYLCASSFGGNTGELFFGEGSRLTVL.

In the case of this clone: At the DNA level, this CDR3 is encoded by other sequences in the same sample as well. This rearrangement joins TRBV5-1 to TRBJ2-5, with D unclear. This CDR3 region has 12 residues. Trimming cost V 0 bases and J 5 bases, with 5 bases left between them. CDR1 is SGHRS, CDR2 YFSETQ, per germline. The CDR3 loop reads CASSLVGETQYF. The CDR3 DNA reads as TGCGCCAGCAGCTTGGTAGGGGAGACCCAGTACTTC. Supplemented by reference TRBV5-1 and TRBJ2-5, the full variable domain reads KAGVTQTPRYLIKTRGQQVTLSCSPISGHRSVSWYQQTPGQGLQFLFEYFSETQRNKGNFPGRFSGRQFSNSRSEMNVSTLELGDSALYLCASSLVGETQYFGPGTRLLVL.

This sequence joins TRBV28 and TRBJ2-1; no clear D gene. CDR1 MDHEN and CDR2 SYDVKM come from the germline V gene. Trimming stripped 3 bases from V and 8 bases from J, with 11 bases between. The CDR3 is 13 amino acids. The CDR3 bases are TGTGCCAGCAGTTTTGGCTCCCATGATGAGCAGTTCTTC. It is translated as CASSFGSHDEQFF.

This clone has a count of ten or more. J is TRBJ2-7 and V is TRBV18; 9 bases are shared with TRBD1. The CDR3 has 13 residues. Germline V CDR1 and CDR2: KGHSH, LQKENI. Germline trimming cut 5 bases from V and 8 bases from J; bases unmatched to any gene: 7. The CDR3 here is CASSSDRGVKQYF. The CDR3 nucleotides read TGTGCCAGCTCATCAGACAGGGGGGTAAAGCAGTACTTC.